Shown below are 8 T cell receptor beta chains from a single sample sequenced in a study of shared clonotypes between healthy human individuals. TCRdb's table, derived via immunoSEQ multiplex PCR, lists solely in-frame clones and lacks some. Among over a million clones listed, 75% to 85% were seen once. The sample was memory CD4+ T cells from PBMCs. Stated subset: CD45RA-negative fraction. The origin of the receptors is a man aged 18-30 years in good health. Some clones in this sample may be carry-over from other donors' samples.

The CDR3 bases are TGCGCCAGCAGCTTTAACAGGGGGCAGGGAGCTGAAGCTTTCTTT. It codes for CASSFNRGQGAEAFF. The rearrangement uses TRBV5-1 and TRBJ1-1; the match to TRBD1 covers 9 bases. This CDR3 is built from 15 residues. Germline CDR1 SGHRS, CDR2 YFSETQ. With 2 bases clipped from V and 6 bases from J, the junction kept 8 bases outside the gene matches.

This chain joins TRBV6-6 and TRBJ2-7; TRBD1 matches at 7 bases. The V and J ends lost 5 bases and 3 bases, in that order; junction bases with no gene match: 7. CDR1 and CDR2 from the germline V gene are MNHNY and SVGAGI (reference sequence). This CDR3 is 14 amino acids long. Here the CDR3 DNA reads TGTGCCAGCAGTAAACAGGGGAAAGGCTACGAGCAGTACTTC. Translated: CASSKQGKGYEQYF.

For the CDR3, the DNA is TGCGCCAGCAGCTTGGCGGTCCCTAGCGGGAACAGTTACAATGAGCAGTTCTTC. Translated: CASSLAVPSGNSYNEQFF. The chain recombines TRBV5-1 with TRBJ2-1; 9 nucleotides align to TRBD2. The CDR3 totals 18 residues. The germline V gene encodes CDR1 SGHRS and CDR2 YFSETQ. The V segment lost 0 bases and the J segment 4 bases; nucleotides outside the gene matches: 11.

V usage is TRBV28 and J usage is TRBJ2-5, with 8 bases fitting TRBD2. With V trimmed by 4 bases and J by 2 bases, 6 bases remained unmatched. The CDR3 runs 15 residues. Germline CDR1 is MDHEN and CDR2 is SYDVKM. CDR3 protein: CASSSIAGWQETQYF. The DNA of the CDR3 is TGTGCCAGCAGTTCGATAGCGGGATGGCAAGAGACCCAGTACTTC. The full variable domain, completed using reference TRBV28 and TRBJ2-5, is DVKVTQSSRYLVKRTGEKVFLECVQDMDHENMFWYRQDPGLGLRLIYFSYDVKMKEKGDIPEGYSVSREKKERFSLILESASTNQTSMYLCASSSIAGWQETQYFGPGTRLLVL.

This chain joins TRBV7-9 and TRBJ2-3; D remains ambiguous. Germline assignment: CDR1 SEHNR and CDR2 FQNEAQ (reference sequence). There are 13 residues in the CDR3. Between the trimmed V and J ends, which lost 0 bases and 2 bases, there was a span of 3 bases. The CDR3 DNA is TGTGCCAGCAGCTTAGCCACCACAGATACGCAGTATTTT. Protein sequence: CASSLATTDTQYF.

This clone was observed a single time. The rearrangement uses TRBV5-6 and TRBJ1-2; 7 bases map to TRBD1. The CDR3 sequence is 14 residues long. With 5 bases clipped from V and 4 bases from J, the junction kept 8 bases outside the gene matches. The germline V gene has CDR1 SGHDT and CDR2 YYEEEE. This CDR3 is CASRGSTGIYGYTF. CDR3 coding DNA: TGTGCCAGCAGGGGATCGACAGGGATCTATGGCTACACCTTC. The whole variable domain, remainder taken from reference TRBV5-6 and TRBJ1-2, is DAGVTQSPTHLIKTRGQQVTLRCSPKSGHDTVSWYQQALGQGPQFIFQYYEEEERQRGNFPDRFSGHQFPNYSSELNVNALLLGDSALYLCASRGSTGIYGYTFGSGTRLTVV.

V is TRBV5-6 and J is TRBJ1-5; no clear D gene. The CDR3 has 15 amino acids. V dropped 5 bases and J dropped 0 bases, with 12 bases sitting between them. Germline V lookup: CDR1 SGHDT, CDR2 YYEEEE. In nucleotides, the CDR3 is TGTGCCAGCAGTGACGGGATTATTAGCAATCAGCCCCAGCATTTT. Its protein is CASSDGIISNQPQHF. The full variable domain, in which reference TRBV5-6 and TRBJ1-5 provide the parts outside the CDR3, is DAGVTQSPTHLIKTRGQQVTLRCSPKSGHDTVSWYQQALGQGPQFIFQYYEEEERQRGNFPDRFSGHQFPNYSSELNVNALLLGDSALYLCASSDGIISNQPQHFGDGTRLSIL.

This clone was observed a few times. This sequence joins TRBV7-3 and TRBJ2-1; 11 bases are a match to TRBD2. This CDR3 has 14 amino acids. The J segment lost 10 bases and the V segment lost 5 bases, leaving 7 bases of the junction unmatched. In germline, CDR1 is SGHTA, CDR2 FQGTGA. The CDR3 here is CASSPLAGGGEQFF. CDR3 DNA sequence: TGTGCCAGCAGCCCTCTAGCGGGAGGAGGGGAGCAGTTCTTC.